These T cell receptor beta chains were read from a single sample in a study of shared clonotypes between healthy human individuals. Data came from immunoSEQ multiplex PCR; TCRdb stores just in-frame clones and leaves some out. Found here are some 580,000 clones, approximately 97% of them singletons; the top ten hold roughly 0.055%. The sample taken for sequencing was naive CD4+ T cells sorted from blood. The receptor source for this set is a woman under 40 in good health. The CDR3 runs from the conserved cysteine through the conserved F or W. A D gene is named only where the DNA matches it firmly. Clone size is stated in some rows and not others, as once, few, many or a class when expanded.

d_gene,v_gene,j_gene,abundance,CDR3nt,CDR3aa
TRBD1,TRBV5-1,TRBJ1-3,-,TGCGCCAGCAGCTCCGGGACAGGTCACTCTGGAAACACCATATATTTT,CASSSGTGHSGNTIYF
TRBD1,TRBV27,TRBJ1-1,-,TGTGCCAGCAGTTCGGGCCTGACAGGGGAAGCTTTCTTT,CASSSGLTGEAFF
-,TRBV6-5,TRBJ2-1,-,TGTGCCAGCAGTTACTCAGGGGCCCTCTACAATGAGCAGTTCTTC,CASSYSGALYNEQFF
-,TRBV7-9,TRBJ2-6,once,TGTGCCAGCAGCTTAAACCCGTACTCTGGGGCCAACGTCCTGACTTTC,CASSLNPYSGANVLTF
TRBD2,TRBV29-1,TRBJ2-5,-,TGCAGCGTTGACGGCGGGAGGGCCGGAGAGACCCAGTACTTC,CSVDGGRAGETQYF
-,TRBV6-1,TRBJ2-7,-,TGTGCCAGCAGGTGGGACAACTCCTACGAGCAGTACTTC,CASRWDNSYEQYF
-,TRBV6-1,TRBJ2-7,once,TGTGCCAGCAGAACCGGGACGGGGTCCTACGAGCAGTACTTC,CASRTGTGSYEQYF
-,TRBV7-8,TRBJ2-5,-,TGTGCCAGCAGCTTAAGGGGAGGTCGAGAGACCCAGTACTTC,CASSLRGGRETQYF
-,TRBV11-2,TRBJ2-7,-,TGTGCCAGCAGCGAAATCCGGGGCCAGGACTACGAGCAGTACTTC,CASSEIRGQDYEQYF
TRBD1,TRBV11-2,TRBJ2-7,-,TGTGCCAGCAGCTTATTCGGGCGCGCAGGGGGCCCCGAGCAGTACTTC,CASSLFGRAGGPEQYF
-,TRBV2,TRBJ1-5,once,TGTGCCAGCAGTGAGGCAGCGATAAATCAGCCCCAGCATTTT,CASSEAAINQPQHF
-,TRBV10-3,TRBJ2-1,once,TGTGCCATCGGAGACGGCTCCTACAATGAGCAGTTCTTC,CAIGDGSYNEQFF
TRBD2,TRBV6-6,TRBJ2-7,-,TGTGCCAGCAGTTATTCGGCTAGCGGGAAGTACGAGCAGTACTTC,CASSYSASGKYEQYF
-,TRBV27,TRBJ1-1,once,TGTGCCAGCAGTCATCAGGGGTTAGCGGAAGCTTTCTTT,CASSHQGLAEAFF
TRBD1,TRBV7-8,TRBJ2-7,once,TGTGCCAGCAGCTTAGGCGACAGGGGGCGATTAGGCGAGCAGTACTTC,CASSLGDRGRLGEQYF
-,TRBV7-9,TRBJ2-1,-,TGTGCCGGCGGACTAACCGTCTACAATGAGCAGTTCTTC,CAGGLTVYNEQFF
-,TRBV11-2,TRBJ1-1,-,TGTGCCAGCAGCTTAGTAATGAGGGGTACTCTCACTGAAGCTTTCTTT,CASSLVMRGTLTEAFF
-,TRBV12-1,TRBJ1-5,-,TGTGCCAGCAGCCCACGGGGGCTCTTAAAGCCCCAGCATTTT,CASSPRGLLKPQHF
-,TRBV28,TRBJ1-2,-,TGTGCCAGCAGTCCGAGGGTTTATGGCTACACCTTC,CASSPRVYGYTF
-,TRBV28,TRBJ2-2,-,TGTGCCAGCAGTTTCCAGACCGGGGAGCTGTTTTTT,CASSFQTGELFF
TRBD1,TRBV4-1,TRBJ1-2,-,TGCGCCAGCAGCCAAGAGGGACAGCCTAACTATGGCTACACCTTC,CASSQEGQPNYGYTF
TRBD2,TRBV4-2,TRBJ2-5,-,TGTGCCAGCAGCCAAATAGCGGGAGGCGGAGAGACCCAGTACTTC,CASSQIAGGGETQYF
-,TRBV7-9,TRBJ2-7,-,TGTGCCAGCAGCTCCCGAGGTGACTCAACTAAGCCCTACGAGCAGTACTTC,CASSSRGDSTKPYEQYF
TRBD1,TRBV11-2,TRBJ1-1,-,TGTGCCAGCAGCCCTACGACAGGGGGAGGGCACACTGAAGCTTTCTTT,CASSPTTGGGHTEAFF
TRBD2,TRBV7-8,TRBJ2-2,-,TGTGCCAGCAGCAGTTCAGGACTAGCGGCGAACACCGGGGAGCTGTTTTTT,CASSSSGLAANTGELFF
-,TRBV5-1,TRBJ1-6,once,TGCGCCAGCAGCTTGGGTGGGCGATCCCCCCTCCACTTT,CASSLGGRSPLHF
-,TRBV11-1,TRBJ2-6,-,TGTGCCAGCAGGAAAGAGGGGGTTCCAGTCGGGGCCAACGTCCTGACTTTC,CASRKEGVPVGANVLTF
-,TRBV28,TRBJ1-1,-,TGTGCCAGCAGCCGACCACCCTTGGCTTTCTTT,CASSRPPLAFF
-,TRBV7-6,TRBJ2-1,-,TGTGCCAGCAGCCTGGGGACTGGCTCCTACAATGAGCAGTTCTTC,CASSLGTGSYNEQFF
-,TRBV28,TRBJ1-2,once,TGTGCCAGCAGCCGAGCCCAGGACTATGGCTACACCTTC,CASSRAQDYGYTF
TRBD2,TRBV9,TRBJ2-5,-,TGTGCCAGCAGCGTGATAGCGGGAGCAGGTGAGACCCAGTACTTC,CASSVIAGAGETQYF
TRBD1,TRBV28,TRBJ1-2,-,TGTGCCAGCAGTTTGGCAGGGACAGGGAATGGCTACACCTTC,CASSLAGTGNGYTF
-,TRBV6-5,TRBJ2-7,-,TGTGCCAGCAGTCTGCGAGGGGCAAGGTACGAGCAGTACTTC,CASSLRGARYEQYF
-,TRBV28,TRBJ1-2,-,TGTGCCAGCAGTAATGCGGGGTCGGATGTCTATGGCTACACCTTC,CASSNAGSDVYGYTF
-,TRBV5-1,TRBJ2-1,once,TGCGCCAGCAGCTTGGCGCCGGGACGTTCCTACAATGAGCAGTTCTTC,CASSLAPGRSYNEQFF
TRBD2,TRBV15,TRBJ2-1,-,TGTGCCACCAGCAGAGGTCGGCTAGCGGCTTACAATGAGCAGTTCTTC,CATSRGRLAAYNEQFF
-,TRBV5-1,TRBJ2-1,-,TGCGCCAGCAGCTTGGACCAAGTGAATGAGCAGTTCTTC,CASSLDQVNEQFF
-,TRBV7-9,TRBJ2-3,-,TGTGCCAGCACCCCGGACAGCTATAGCACAGATACGCAGTATTTT,CASTPDSYSTDTQYF
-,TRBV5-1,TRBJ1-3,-,TGCGCCAGCAGCTTGGGAAGTTTACTCTCTGGAAACACCATATATTTT,CASSLGSLLSGNTIYF
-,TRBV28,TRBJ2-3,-,TGTGCCAGCGGTTCGGCAGGGGGGACTGCAGATACGCAGTATTTT,CASGSAGGTADTQYF
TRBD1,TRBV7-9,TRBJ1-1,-,TGTGCCAGCAGCTTAGGACAGGGCCTCTATGAAGCTTTCTTT,CASSLGQGLYEAFF
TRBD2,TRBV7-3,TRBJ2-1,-,TGTGCCAGCAGCACTGGGGGTAGCGGGAGCGCTGAGCAGTTCTTC,CASSTGGSGSAEQFF
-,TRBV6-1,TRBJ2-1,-,TGTGCCAGCAGTGAACTGGCAGGGGATGTGAATGAGCAGTTCTTC,CASSELAGDVNEQFF
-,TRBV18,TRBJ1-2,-,TGTGCCAGCTCACCATCTACTAGAGGATCCGGCAAGAAAACCTTC,CASSPSTRGSGKKTF
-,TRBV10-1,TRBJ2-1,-,TGCGCCAGCAGTGAGTCAGGTAGCGGACGCTACAATGAGCAGTTCTTC,CASSESGSGRYNEQFF
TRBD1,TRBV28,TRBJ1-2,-,TGTGCCAGCAGTTTAACAGGGGCCTTCTATGGCTACACCTTC,CASSLTGAFYGYTF
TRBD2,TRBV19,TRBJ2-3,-,TGTGCCAGTAGTATAGATCCTAGCGGGAGGGATACGCAGTATTTT,CASSIDPSGRDTQYF
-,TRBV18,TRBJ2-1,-,TGTGCCAGCTCACCAGGGATCGAGAGTGAGCAGTTCTTC,CASSPGIESEQFF
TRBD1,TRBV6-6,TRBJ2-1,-,TGTGCCAGCAGTTACCCACAGGGGTTGAGAGATGAGCAGTTCTTC,CASSYPQGLRDEQFF
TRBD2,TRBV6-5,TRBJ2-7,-,TGTGCCAGCAGTCGGCTAGCGGGAGGCGAGCAGTACTTC,CASSRLAGGEQYF
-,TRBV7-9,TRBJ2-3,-,TGTGCCAGCAGCCCGAGGGAACACCTCACAGATACGCAGTATTTT,CASSPREHLTDTQYF
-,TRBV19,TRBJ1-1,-,TGTGCCAGCCAACAGGGAGGAATATCTGAAGCTTTCTTT,CASQQGGISEAFF
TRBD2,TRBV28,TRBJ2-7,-,TGTGCCAGCAGGCTAGCGGGAGGTCTCTACGAGCAGTACTTC,CASRLAGGLYEQYF
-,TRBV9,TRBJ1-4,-,TGTGCCAGCAGCGTAGACGGCAGGGGTGGAGAAAAACTGTTTTTT,CASSVDGRGGEKLFF